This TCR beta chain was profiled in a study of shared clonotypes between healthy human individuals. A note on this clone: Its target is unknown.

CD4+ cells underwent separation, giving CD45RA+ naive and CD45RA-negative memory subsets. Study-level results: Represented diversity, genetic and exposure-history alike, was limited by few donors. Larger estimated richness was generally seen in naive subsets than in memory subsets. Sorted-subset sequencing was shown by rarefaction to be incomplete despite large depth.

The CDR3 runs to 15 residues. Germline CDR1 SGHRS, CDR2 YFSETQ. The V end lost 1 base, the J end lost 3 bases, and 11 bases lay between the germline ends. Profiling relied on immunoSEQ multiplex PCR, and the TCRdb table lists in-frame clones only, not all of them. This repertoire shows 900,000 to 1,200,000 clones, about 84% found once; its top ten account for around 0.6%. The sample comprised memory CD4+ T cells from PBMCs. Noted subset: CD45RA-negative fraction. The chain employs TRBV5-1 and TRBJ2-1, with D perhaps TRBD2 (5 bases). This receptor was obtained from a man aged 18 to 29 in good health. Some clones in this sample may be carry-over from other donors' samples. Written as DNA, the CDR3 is TGCGCCAGCAGCTTGAGCGGAGAAATCTACAATGAGCAGTTCTTC. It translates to CASSLSGEIYNEQFF.